Shown below are 3 T cell receptor beta chains from a single sample sequenced in a study of shared clonotypes between healthy human individuals. Generated by immunoSEQ multiplex PCR, the TCRdb table keeps only in-frame clones and is missing some. The profile shows about 960,000 clones, 70% to 85% of them singletons. The specimen sequenced was memory CD4+ T cells sorted from blood. The subset denotes: CD45RA-negative fraction. The receptor source for this set is a man younger than 35 in good health.

The V call is TRBV19, the J call TRBJ2-7; D is uncertain. Germline V gives CDR1 LNHDA, CDR2 SQIVND (reference sequence). The CDR3 length is 13 residues. The V gene lost 4 bases and the J gene lost 0 bases, with 7 bases spanning the gap. In DNA form, the CDR3 reads TGTGCCAGTAGTAAAGGACCCTCCTACGAGCAGTACTTC. Its protein is CASSKGPSYEQYF.

This clone turned up a few times. Other DNA sequences in the same sample also yield this CDR3. This sequence joins TRBV5-4 and TRBJ1-4, with 10 bases that match TRBD1. The CDR3 length is 14 residues. Germline V lookup: CDR1 SGHNT, CDR2 YYREEE (reference sequence). Germline trimming cut 5 bases from V and 7 bases from J; bases unmatched to any gene: 5. The CDR3 reads CASSSGTGAEKLFF. The CDR3 DNA reads as TGTGCCAGCAGTTCCGGGACAGGGGCTGAAAAACTGTTTTTT. The full variable domain, with the rest looked up from reference TRBV5-4 and TRBJ1-4, is ETGVTQSPTHLIKTRGQQVTLRCSSQSGHNTVSWYQQALGQGPQFIFQYYREEENGRGNFPPRFSGLQFPNYSSELNVNALELDDSALYLCASSSGTGAEKLFFGSGTQLSVL.

V is TRBV11-2 and J is TRBJ2-3; D unresolved. Germline V gene sequence: CDR1 SGHAT, CDR2 FQNNGV. The CDR3 runs 14 residues. The germline V and J ends were trimmed by 0 bases and 5 bases, with 9 bases remaining between them. The CDR3 DNA sequence: TGTGCCAGCAGCTTAGAAGGAAAGGTAGATACGCAGTATTTT. Amino acid sequence: CASSLEGKVDTQYF.